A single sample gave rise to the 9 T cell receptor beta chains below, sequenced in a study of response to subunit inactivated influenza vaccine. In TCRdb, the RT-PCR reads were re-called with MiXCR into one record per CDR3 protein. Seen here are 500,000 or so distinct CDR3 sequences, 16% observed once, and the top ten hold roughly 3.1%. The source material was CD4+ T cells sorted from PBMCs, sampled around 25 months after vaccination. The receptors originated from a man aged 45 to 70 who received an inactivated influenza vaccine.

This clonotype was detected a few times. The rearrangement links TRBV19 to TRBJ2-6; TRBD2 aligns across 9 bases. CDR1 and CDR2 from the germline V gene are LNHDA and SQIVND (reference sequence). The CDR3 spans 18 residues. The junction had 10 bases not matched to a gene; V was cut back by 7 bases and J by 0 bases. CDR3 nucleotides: TGTGCCAGTAACCTACTAGCGGGTACCGACTCTGGGGCCAACGTCCTGACTTTC. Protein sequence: CASNLLAGTDSGANVLTF.

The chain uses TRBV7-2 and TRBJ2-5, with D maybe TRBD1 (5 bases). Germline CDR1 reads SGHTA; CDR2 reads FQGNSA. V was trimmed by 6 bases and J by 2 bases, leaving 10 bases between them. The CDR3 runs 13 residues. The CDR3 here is CASRGLWQETQYF. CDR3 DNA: TGTGCCAGCAGGGGGCTTTGGCAAGAGACCCAGTACTTC.

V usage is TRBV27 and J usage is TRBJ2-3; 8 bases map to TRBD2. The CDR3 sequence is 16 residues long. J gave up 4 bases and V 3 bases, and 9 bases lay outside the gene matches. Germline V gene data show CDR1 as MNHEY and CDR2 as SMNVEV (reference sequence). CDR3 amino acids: CASSFTGLVSADTQYF. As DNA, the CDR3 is TGTGCCAGCAGTTTCACGGGACTAGTTTCAGCAGATACGCAGTATTTT.

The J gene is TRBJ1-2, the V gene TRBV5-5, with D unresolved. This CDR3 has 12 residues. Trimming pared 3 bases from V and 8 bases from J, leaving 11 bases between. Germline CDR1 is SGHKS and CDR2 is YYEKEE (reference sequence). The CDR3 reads CASSSGVVGYTF. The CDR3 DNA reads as TGTGCCAGCAGCTCCGGGGTAGTGGGCTACACCTTC.

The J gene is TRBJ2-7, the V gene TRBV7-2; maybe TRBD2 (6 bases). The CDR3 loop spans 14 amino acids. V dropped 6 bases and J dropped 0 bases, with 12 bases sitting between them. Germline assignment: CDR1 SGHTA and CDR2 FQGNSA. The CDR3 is CASRGMGLSYEQYF. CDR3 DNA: TGTGCCAGCAGAGGAATGGGACTCTCCTACGAGCAGTACTTC.

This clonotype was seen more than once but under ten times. This chain's CDR3 is CASSQGSTGIGTQYF. In nucleotides, the CDR3 is TGCGCCAGCAGCCAAGGGTCTACGGGGATCGGGACCCAGTACTTC. The rearrangement joins TRBV4-1 to TRBJ2-5; a weak D match, TRBD2 (5 bases). Between the trimmed V and J ends, which lost 1 base and 7 bases, there was a span of 16 bases. The CDR3 totals 15 residues. Germline CDR1 is MGHRA and CDR2 is YSYEKL.

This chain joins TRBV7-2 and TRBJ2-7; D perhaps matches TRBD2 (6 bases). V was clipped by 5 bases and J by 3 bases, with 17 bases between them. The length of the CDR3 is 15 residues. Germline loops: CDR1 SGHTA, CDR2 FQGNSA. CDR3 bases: TGTGCCAGCAGCCTCGGGGGAGACGGTTTCTACGAGCAGTACTTC. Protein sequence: CASSLGGDGFYEQYF.

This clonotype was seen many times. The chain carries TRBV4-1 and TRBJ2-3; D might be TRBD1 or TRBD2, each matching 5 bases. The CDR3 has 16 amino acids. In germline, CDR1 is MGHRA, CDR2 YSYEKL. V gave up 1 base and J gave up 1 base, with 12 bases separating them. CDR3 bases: TGCGCCAGCAGCCAAGGAGTCCGGGGACGCACAGATACGCAGTATTTT. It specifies CASSQGVRGRTDTQYF.

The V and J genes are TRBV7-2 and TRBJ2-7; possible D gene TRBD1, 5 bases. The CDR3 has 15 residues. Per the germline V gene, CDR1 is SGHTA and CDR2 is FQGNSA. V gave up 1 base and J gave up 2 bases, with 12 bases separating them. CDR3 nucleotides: TGTGCCAGCAGCTTAGGTGCAGGGCGACCCTACGAGCAGTACTTC. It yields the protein CASSLGAGRPYEQYF.